The 20 T cell receptor beta chains given below trace back to one sample, sequenced in a study of sequential checkpoint blockade in melanoma. Treatment specified: randomized to nivolumab then ipilimumab (arm A) or the reverse (arm B). Here immunoSEQ multiplex PCR was the method, and the copy in TCRdb shows in-frame clones only, minus some. The sample holds more than 10,000 clones; approximately 79% are singletons and the top ten take roughly half. The material sequenced was CD8+ T cells sorted from blood (inferred from file names), taken from a patient given nivolumab and ipilimumab in sequence. The receptors were gathered from a human patient with melanoma. Some clones in this sample may be carry-over from other donors' samples.

This clone was detected a few times. The chain employs TRBV6-6 and TRBJ2-3; TRBD2 matches at 8 bases. V trimming: 4 bases; J trimming: 4 bases; junction bases outside the gene matches: 4. CDR1 is MNHNY, CDR2 SVGAGI, per germline (reference sequence). CDR3 length: 14 amino acids. The CDR3 DNA follows: TGTGCCAGCAGTTTAGCCGGGGGGGCAGATACGCAGTATTTT. It yields the protein CASSLAGGADTQYF.

This clone was seen a handful of times. The chain is built from TRBV6-4 and TRBJ2-4; TRBD2 might be the D (6 bases). The germline V gene has CDR1 MRHNA and CDR2 SNTAGT. V lost 2 bases, J lost 9 bases, and 14 bases lay in between. CDR3 length: 14 amino acids. DNA of the CDR3: TGTGCCAGCAGTGACGGGGGACTCGAGGGCATTCAGTACTTC. Translating it yields CASSDGGLEGIQYF.

The chain combines TRBV7-9 with TRBJ2-7; D might be TRBD1 (5 bases). This CDR3 is 12 amino acids long. Trimming removed 2 bases at V and 6 bases at J, with 8 bases between. CDR1 is SEHNR, CDR2 FQNEAQ, per germline (reference sequence). CDR3 DNA sequence: TGTGCCAGCAGCTTACTGGGGCTCGAGCAGTACTTC. Protein: CASSLLGLEQYF.

The chain employs TRBV28 and TRBJ1-1; D not resolved. This CDR3 comprises 14 residues. Trimming cost V 3 bases and J 4 bases, with 12 bases left between them. CDR1 is MDHEN, CDR2 SYDVKM, per germline. DNA for the CDR3: TGTGCCAGCAGTTTCCTAGCTAGTGGCACTGAAGCTTTCTTT. Its translation: CASSFLASGTEAFF.

This clone was found many times. V and J are TRBV9 and TRBJ2-5, with a weak D call TRBD2 (7 bases). Between the trimmed V and J ends, which lost 3 bases and 2 bases, there was a span of 14 bases. The CDR3 has 15 amino acids. CDR1 SGDLS and CDR2 YYNGEE come from the germline V gene. In DNA, the CDR3 is TGTGCCAGCAGCGCTGGGGGGGCTCCTCAAGAGACCCAGTACTTC. Amino acid sequence: CASSAGGAPQETQYF.

This chain connects TRBV9 to TRBJ2-2; TRBD2 aligns across 7 bases. Trimming took 0 bases from V and 2 from J; bases not matched to a gene: 4. CDR1 is SGDLS, CDR2 YYNGEE, per germline. This CDR3 spans 16 amino acids. As DNA, the CDR3 is TGTGCCAGCAGCGTAGCGGGGACTATTAACACCGGGGAGCTGTTTTTT. Translated: CASSVAGTINTGELFF.

This clone was seen a single time. This sequence joins TRBV4-2 and TRBJ2-7, with 9 positions matching TRBD2. V was clipped by 2 bases and J by 3 bases; unmatched bases: 5. Looked up from germline, CDR1 is LGHNA and CDR2 is YNFKEQ. CDR3 length: 15 amino acids. CDR3 bases: TGTGCCAGCAGCCAAACAGCGGGGGGTGGCTACGAGCAGTACTTC. It encodes CASSQTAGGGYEQYF.

CDR3 protein: CASSRDRGKEKLFF. CDR3 DNA sequence: TGTGCCAGCAGCCGGGACAGGGGGAAAGAAAAACTGTTTTTT. The chain recombines TRBV5-5 with TRBJ1-4; TRBD1 matches 11 bases. V shed 4 bases, J shed 8 bases, and the junction held 4 bases outside the gene matches. CDR1 is SGHKS and CDR2 is YYEKEE in the germline V gene (reference sequence). The CDR3 loop spans 14 amino acids.

On this clone: Sequence at one end of the junction differs from germline and may be a read error. V usage is TRBV7-7 and J usage is TRBJ2-3, with 9 bases lining up with TRBD2. In germline, CDR1 is SSHAT, CDR2 FNYEAQ (reference sequence). The CDR3 runs 17 residues. The CDR3 DNA reads TGTGCTAGCAGCTTAGAAGCGGGGGGTCTGAGGACAGATACGCAGTATTTT. Translated, it gives CASSLEAGGLRTDTQYF. Combining the CDR3 with reference TRBV7-7 and TRBJ2-3 gives the whole variable domain GAGVSQSPRYKVTKRGQDVTLRCDPISSHATLYWYQQALGQGPEFLTYFNYEAQPDKSGLPSDRFSAERPEGSISTLTIQRTEQRDSAMYRCASSLEAGGLRTDTQYFGPGTRLTVL.

The J gene is TRBJ1-5, the V gene TRBV27; 7 bases line up with TRBD1. This CDR3 is 13 amino acids long. Trimming removed 5 bases from V and 6 bases from J; junction bases left unmatched: 4. Germline loops: CDR1 MNHEY, CDR2 SMNVEV (reference sequence). The CDR3 is CASSTHRGQPQHF. The CDR3 coding sequence is TGTGCCAGCAGTACTCACAGGGGTCAGCCCCAGCATTTT.

The genes are TRBV9 and TRBJ2-3, with a weak D call TRBD1 (7 bases). Germline lookup yields CDR1 SGDLS and CDR2 YYNGEE. The CDR3 sequence is 18 residues long. The germline V and J ends were trimmed by 3 bases and 6 bases, with 26 bases remaining between them. Written as DNA, the CDR3 is TGTGCCAGCAGCGGATGGATTTTCGGGAGACAGGGTGGGGATACGCAGTATTTT. It codes for CASSGWIFGRQGGDTQYF.

This clone was found once. The chain employs TRBV7-2 and TRBJ2-7; TRBD1 aligns across 8 bases. The CDR3 has 13 amino acids. The ends lost 4 bases at V and 7 bases at J; junction bases unmatched: 6. Looked up from germline, CDR1 is SGHTA and CDR2 is FQGNSA. CDR3 loop: CASSYGQGREQYF. CDR3 in DNA: TGTGCCAGCAGCTACGGACAGGGACGAGAGCAGTACTTC.

This clone appeared once. The chain employs TRBV28 and TRBJ2-5, with D possibly matching TRBD2 (6 bases). The CDR3 totals 16 residues. V gave up 4 bases and J gave up 1 base, with 16 bases separating them. In germline, CDR1 is MDHEN, CDR2 SYDVKM. The CDR3 loop reads CASSSISGLRQETQYF. The CDR3 nucleotides read TGTGCCAGCAGTTCTATTTCGGGACTCCGCCAAGAGACCCAGTACTTC.

The V and J genes are TRBV28 and TRBJ1-2; D is ambiguous. V lost 2 bases and J 0 bases, leaving 7 bases between the germline ends. This CDR3 contains 14 residues. Germline V lookup: CDR1 MDHEN, CDR2 SYDVKM. The chain's CDR3 is CASSLPGTNYGYTF. The CDR3 DNA follows: TGTGCCAGCAGTTTACCCGGTACTAACTATGGCTACACCTTC.

As for this clone: The germline gene is not matched at one end of the junction; a read error may be the cause. This rearrangement joins TRBV6-6 to TRBJ1-1; the D gene is possibly TRBD1 (5 bases). The CDR3 sequence is 13 residues long. Germline CDR1 and CDR2: MNHNY and SVGAGI (reference sequence). The CDR3 nucleotides read TGTGCCGGCAGGACAAACTTGAACACTGAAGCTTTCTTT. Translation gives CAGRTNLNTEAFF.

The chain uses TRBV11-2 and TRBJ2-5; D is unclear. The ends were cut back, 3 bases at V and 5 bases at J, with 16 bases in the middle. Germline assignment: CDR1 SGHAT and CDR2 FQNNGV. The CDR3 is 15 residues long. CDR3 bases: TGTGCCAGCAGCTTGCTCTATACAGAGTTGGAGACCCAGTACTTC. Its protein is CASSLLYTELETQYF.

This sequence joins TRBV7-3 and TRBJ1-6; D gene uncertain. Deletions cut 5 bases from V and 9 bases from J, with 14 bases between. Germline CDR1 is SGHTA and CDR2 is FQGTGA. The CDR3 spans 14 residues. CDR3 amino acids: CASSLGQEASPLHF. In DNA, the CDR3 is TGTGCCAGCAGCCTCGGGCAGGAGGCTTCACCCCTCCACTTT.

By its share, this clone is medium-sized (0.01 to 0.1%). The rearrangement joins TRBV2 to TRBJ1-5; D perhaps matches TRBD1 (5 bases). The ends were cut back, 2 bases at V and 3 bases at J, with 11 bases in the middle. Germline CDR1 reads SNHLY; CDR2 reads FYNNEI. This CDR3 region has 15 residues. The CDR3: CASSESDRYNQPQHF. The CDR3 DNA is TGTGCCAGCAGTGAAAGCGACAGATACAATCAGCCCCAGCATTTT.

This rearrangement joins TRBV13 to TRBJ1-5; D not certain. Trimming stripped 7 bases from V and 3 bases from J, with 16 bases between. Germline loops: CDR1 PRHDT, CDR2 FYEKMQ (reference sequence). CDR3 length: 15 amino acids. The CDR3 here is CASTAPEGYNQPQHF. The CDR3 bases are TGTGCCAGCACCGCCCCTGAGGGTTACAATCAGCCCCAGCATTTT.

Written as DNA, the CDR3 is TGCGCCAGCAGCCCAAGACAGGGGCTGACTAACTATGGCTACACCTTC. It specifies CASSPRQGLTNYGYTF. The rearrangement uses TRBV4-3 and TRBJ1-2; 8 bases map to TRBD1. V gave up 4 bases and J gave up 0 bases; unmatched junction bases: 7. This CDR3 is 16 amino acids long. CDR1 LGHNA and CDR2 YSLEER come from the germline V gene.